Listed below are T cell receptor beta chains from one sample, sequenced in a study of tumor-infiltrating lymphocytes in oesophageal squamous cell carcinoma. Via MiXCR, TCRdb re-called the PCR reads, giving one row per CDR3 protein. The table has around 26,000 distinct CDR3 sequences, roughly 35% seen once. Sequenced sample: esophageal tumor tissue. The receptors here all came from a male donor with esophageal squamous cell carcinoma. Each CDR3 is given with its conserved first and last residue. Fields, in order: J gene, clone size, V gene, D gene, CDR3 protein, CDR3 DNA. The D gene is left open where the match is weak. Only part of the rows carry a size: once, few, many, or a class if the clone is expanded.

j_gene: TRBJ1-1; abundance: many; v_gene: TRBV11-2; d_gene: NA; CDR3aa: CASSLESYRRNTEAFF; CDR3nt: TGTGCCAGCAGCTTAGAGAGTTACAGACGGAACACTGAAGCTTTCTTT
j_gene: TRBJ2-5; abundance: once; v_gene: TRBV7-8; d_gene: TRBD1; CDR3aa: CASSHRDRGLETQYF; CDR3nt: TGTGCCAGCAGCCACCGGGACAGGGGTTTAGAGACCCAGTACTTC
j_gene: TRBJ1-1; abundance: many; v_gene: TRBV6-1; d_gene: NA; CDR3aa: CASSVERWVTEAFF; CDR3nt: TGTGCCAGCAGTGTGGAGCGATGGGTCACTGAAGCTTTCTTT
j_gene: TRBJ2-1; abundance: many; v_gene: TRBV5-1; d_gene: NA; CDR3aa: CASKDIEGPFF; CDR3nt: TGCGCCAGCAAAGACATTGAGGGGCCGTTCTTC
j_gene: TRBJ2-7; abundance: NA; v_gene: TRBV6-6; d_gene: NA; CDR3aa: CASSFQGLTGELYF; CDR3nt: TGTGCCAGCAGTTTTCAGGGATTGACTGGGGAGCTGTATTTT
j_gene: TRBJ2-7; abundance: NA; v_gene: TRBV28; d_gene: NA; CDR3aa: CASRSLGAGFLYEQYF; CDR3nt: TGTGCCAGCAGGAGTCTAGGGGCAGGGTTTCTCTACGAGCAGTACTTC
j_gene: TRBJ1-2; abundance: NA; v_gene: TRBV10-3; d_gene: TRBD1; CDR3aa: CAISEADRGQIGYTF; CDR3nt: TGTGCCATCAGTGAGGCCGACAGGGGGCAAATTGGCTACACCTTC
j_gene: TRBJ2-1; abundance: NA; v_gene: TRBV19; d_gene: TRBD2; CDR3aa: CASSNKRGAYNEQFF; CDR3nt: TGTGCCAGTAGTAATAAGCGGGGGGCCTACAATGAGCAGTTCTTC
j_gene: TRBJ2-5; abundance: medium-sized; v_gene: TRBV7-3; d_gene: TRBD2; CDR3aa: CASSLGPGLGQETQYF; CDR3nt: TGTGCCAGCAGCTTAGGGCCGGGACTAGGCCAAGAGACCCAGTACTTC
j_gene: TRBJ2-2; abundance: many; v_gene: TRBV20-1; d_gene: TRBD1; CDR3aa: CSPYYRDRGFGELFF; CDR3nt: TGCAGTCCGTATTACCGGGACAGGGGGTTCGGGGAGCTGTTTTTT
j_gene: TRBJ2-4; abundance: few; v_gene: TRBV10-2; d_gene: NA; CDR3aa: CASSESDMVNIQYF; CDR3nt: TGCGCCAGCAGTGAGTCGGATATGGTAAACATTCAGTACTTC
j_gene: TRBJ2-6; abundance: few; v_gene: TRBV7-4; d_gene: NA; CDR3aa: CASSAQQYYSSGANVLTF; CDR3nt: TGTGCCAGCAGCGCCCAACAGTACTACTCCTCTGGGGCCAACGTCCTGACTTTC
j_gene: TRBJ2-1; abundance: many; v_gene: TRBV6-1; d_gene: TRBD2; CDR3aa: CASSESGAGDEQFF; CDR3nt: TGTGCCAGCAGCGAAAGCGGGGCGGGCGATGAGCAGTTCTTC
j_gene: TRBJ2-5; abundance: many; v_gene: TRBV7-9; d_gene: NA; CDR3aa: CASSFTRGTQYF; CDR3nt: TGTGCCAGCAGCTTTACGCGGGGAACCCAGTACTTC
j_gene: TRBJ2-3; abundance: NA; v_gene: TRBV11-3; d_gene: NA; CDR3aa: CASSLVTNTDTQYF; CDR3nt: TGTGCCAGCAGCTTAGTAACCAACACAGATACGCAGTATTTT